This T cell receptor beta chain comes out of a study of response to subunit inactivated influenza vaccine. Losses at the gene ends were 5 bases for V and 6 bases for J; bases not matched to a gene: 12. The CDR3 sequence is 15 residues long. Germline V CDR1 and CDR2: LGHNA, YNFKEQ. TCRdb used MiXCR to reprocess the RT-PCR reads, holding one entry per CDR3 protein. Of hundreds of thousands of distinct CDR3 sequences listed, 15% to 20% were seen once; the top ten hold approximately 10%. As to this clonotype: As yet, its antigen is unknown.

Notes on the study in general: Authors suggested that a seasonal influenza vaccination recruits few new T cells each time.

The clonotype comes from a man aged 45-65 years who received an inactivated influenza vaccine. The rearrangement joins TRBV4-2 to TRBJ1-1; 7 bases are a match to TRBD1. The material was PBMCs from blood, obtained about 5 days after vaccination. This CDR3 reads CASSADRRVSAEAFF. The CDR3, as DNA: TGTGCCAGCAGCGCGGACAGGAGGGTTTCGGCTGAAGCTTTCTTT.